The clone carrying this TCR beta chain was seen at least ten times. The sample is drawn from a study of T cells in Graves' hyperthyroidism and ophthalmopathy. Across the study: It was at initial diagnosis, before any treatment, that peripheral blood was collected.

Germline V gives CDR1 MNHNY, CDR2 SVGAGI (reference sequence). Trimming took 2 bases from V and 2 from J, leaving 10 bases between them. The CDR3 is 15 residues long. The TCR beta CDR3 regions underwent amplification using RNA transcripts as the source. HTBI primers were employed in a first-round RT-PCR of the TCR CDR3. TCRdb called the multiplex PCR reads again in MiXCR, with one record for every CDR3 protein. The sample includes a few hundred thousand distinct CDR3 sequences, around 17% of them seen just once. The chain has TRBV6-6 and TRBJ1-5, with TRBD1 as a possible D gene (5 bases). This TCR derives from a man aged 40-49 years with Graves' hyperthyroidism. Source material: blood. The CDR3 spells CASSYDGGGNQPQHF. In nucleotides, the CDR3 is TGTGCCAGCAGTTACGACGGGGGAGGCAATCAGCCCCAGCATTTT.